A selection of T cell receptor beta chains follows, all from one sample in a study of cytomegalovirus exposure and HLA in healthy donors. Here immunoSEQ multiplex PCR was the method, and the copy in TCRdb shows in-frame clones only, minus some. This sample contains around 210,000 clones. Sequencing was performed on PBMCs. These receptors were obtained from a girl aged 2-10 years in good health and CMV-seropositive. The CDR3 runs from the conserved cysteine through the conserved F or W. D genes are given only for firm matches.

d_gene	v_gene	j_gene	CDR3nt	CDR3aa
NA	TRBV5-6	TRBJ1-3	TGTGCCAGCAGCTTGGCGTCCGGAAACACCATATATTTT	CASSLASGNTIYF
NA	TRBV7-3	TRBJ2-7	TGTGCCAGCAGCTTGGGGGGGGGACACCCCTACGAGCAGTACTTC	CASSLGGGHPYEQYF
TRBD1	TRBV5-5	TRBJ1-2	TGTGCCAGCAGCTTGACAGGGGACCCTGGCTACACCTTC	CASSLTGDPGYTF
TRBD1	TRBV7-8	TRBJ1-5	TGTGCGACAGGGGATAGCAATCAGCCCCAGCATTTT	CATGDSNQPQHF
NA	TRBV5-1	TRBJ2-1	TGCGCCAGCAGCTTGTCTGGGGCAGGCCACAATGAGCAGTTCTTC	CASSLSGAGHNEQFF
NA	TRBV7-2	TRBJ2-3	TGTGCCAGCAGCCCACCTGGCGGGTCCCACACAGATACGCAGTATTTT	CASSPPGGSHTDTQYF
NA	TRBV2	TRBJ1-3	TGTGCCAGCAGTGAAGAATGGGCAGGTTCTGGAAACACCATATATTTT	CASSEEWAGSGNTIYF
TRBD1	TRBV29-1	TRBJ2-7	TGCAGCGCCCAGGGGGCGGTCACCTACGAGCAGTACTTC	CSAQGAVTYEQYF
NA	TRBV19	TRBJ2-1	TGTGCCAGCCGGACTCCAACATCGGGGAGCTCCTACAATGAGCAGTTCTTC	CASRTPTSGSSYNEQFF
NA	TRBV7-3	TRBJ2-2	TGTGCCAGCAGCCGGAACACCGGGGAGCTGTTTTTT	CASSRNTGELFF
NA	TRBV5-6	TRBJ2-7	TGTGCCAGCAGCCTATGGACACGTCTCTACGAGCAGTACTTC	CASSLWTRLYEQYF
NA	TRBV19	TRBJ2-1	TGTGCCAGTAGTATAGATCCCCCTAGCGCCTCGTACAATGAGCAGTTCTTC	CASSIDPPSASYNEQFF
TRBD2	TRBV19	TRBJ2-2	TGTGCCAGTTGGACTAGCGGAAACACCGGGGAGCTGTTTTTT	CASWTSGNTGELFF
NA	TRBV4-1	TRBJ2-3	TGCGCCAGCAGCCAAGATAGTGAATCTAGCACAGATACGCAGTATTTT	CASSQDSESSTDTQYF
TRBD2	TRBV6-6	TRBJ2-7	TGTGCCAGCGCGGGCGGGAGATACGAGCAGTACTTC	CASAGGRYEQYF
NA	TRBV5-1	TRBJ1-6	TGCGCCAGCAGCTTGGCCAGGGCAGGGGATAATTCACCCCTCCACTTT	CASSLARAGDNSPLHF
TRBD1	TRBV29-1	TRBJ2-7	TGCAGCTTCCGGACAGGGGCCTACGAGCAGTACTTC	CSFRTGAYEQYF
TRBD2	TRBV6-5	TRBJ2-1	TGTGCCAGCATGTGGGGACTAGCGGGAACCAATGAGCAGTTCTTC	CASMWGLAGTNEQFF
TRBD2	TRBV4-2	TRBJ2-3	TGTGCCAGCAGCCAAGGCGGGAGAACAGATACGCAGTATTTT	CASSQGGRTDTQYF
NA	TRBV5-1	TRBJ1-1	TGCGCCAGCAGCCCCATAAGGCAGGGTGGCACTGAAGCTTTCTTT	CASSPIRQGGTEAFF
TRBD2	TRBV5-4	TRBJ2-1	TGTGCCAGCAGCTTCGGGGGACTAGCGGGAGAAAGGCCCTACAATGAGCAGTTCTTC	CASSFGGLAGERPYNEQFF
TRBD2	TRBV27	TRBJ2-7	TGTGCCAGCAGTTTTCGTCTAGCGGGAGGGACCTACGAGCAGTACTTC	CASSFRLAGGTYEQYF
TRBD1	TRBV5-1	TRBJ1-1	TGCGCCAGCAGCCAGTTAGAGACAGGGGCCATGAACACTGAAGCTTTCTTT	CASSQLETGAMNTEAFF
NA	TRBV6-5	TRBJ2-7	TGTGCCAGCAGTTACTCGATCTGGGGCAAGGTCTACGAGCAGTACTTC	CASSYSIWGKVYEQYF
TRBD2	TRBV7-8	TRBJ2-2	TGTGCCAGCAGTCAGGCGGGGGGGAACGGGGAGCTGTTTTTT	CASSQAGGNGELFF
TRBD2	TRBV11-1	TRBJ2-3	TGTGCCAGCAGCGCAGGACTAGCGGGGGGCACAGATACGCAGTATTTT	CASSAGLAGGTDTQYF
NA	TRBV30	TRBJ2-2	TGTGCCTGGACCAGCGGAAACACCGGGGAGCTGTTTTTT	CAWTSGNTGELFF